This TCR beta chain was retrieved from a study of PD-L1 blockade in urothelial cancer. Findings and caveats of the study: Blood clones associated with the tumor expanded more at 3 weeks in durable-benefit patients.

Clones were read by immunoSEQ multiplex PCR, and TCRdb kept only the in-frame ones, dropping some. Here the sample spans 35,000 to 45,000 clones, 75% to 95% being singletons. This clone was seen once. What it binds is not known. The CDR3 length is 14 residues. The germline V gene has CDR1 SGDLS and CDR2 YYNGEE. The junction had 10 bases not matched to a gene; V was cut back by 4 bases and J by 7 bases. The origin of this receptor is a man between 65 and 85 years old with urothelial cancer. The sequencing here drew on PBMCs, taken around atezolizumab (anti-PD-L1) treatment. The chain uses TRBV9 and TRBJ2-7; 8 bases map to TRBD1. The CDR3 nucleotides read TGTGCCAGCAGCCAGACAGGGGCAACGGGGGAGCAGTACTTC. It is translated as CASSQTGATGEQYF.